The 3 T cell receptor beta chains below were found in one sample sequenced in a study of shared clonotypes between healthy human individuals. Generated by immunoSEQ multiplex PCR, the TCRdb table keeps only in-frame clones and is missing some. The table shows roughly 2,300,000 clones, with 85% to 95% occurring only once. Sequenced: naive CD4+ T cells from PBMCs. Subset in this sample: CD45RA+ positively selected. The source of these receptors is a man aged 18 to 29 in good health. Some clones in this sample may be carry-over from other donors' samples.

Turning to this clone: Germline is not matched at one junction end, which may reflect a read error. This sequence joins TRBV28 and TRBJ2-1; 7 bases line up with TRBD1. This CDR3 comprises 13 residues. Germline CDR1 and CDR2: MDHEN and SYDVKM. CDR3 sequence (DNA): TGTGCCAGCAGCACGGGACAGCACAATGATCAGTTCTTC. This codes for CASSTGQHNDQFF.

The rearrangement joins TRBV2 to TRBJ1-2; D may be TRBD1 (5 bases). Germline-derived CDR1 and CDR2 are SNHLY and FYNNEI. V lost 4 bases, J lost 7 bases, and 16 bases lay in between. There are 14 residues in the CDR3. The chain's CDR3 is CASSGAGARGGYTF. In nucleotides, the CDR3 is TGTGCCAGCAGTGGGGCCGGGGCGCGGGGTGGCTACACCTTC.

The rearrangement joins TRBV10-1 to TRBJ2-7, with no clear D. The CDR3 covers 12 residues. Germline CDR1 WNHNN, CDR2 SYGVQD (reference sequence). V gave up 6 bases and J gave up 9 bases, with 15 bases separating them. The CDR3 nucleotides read TGCGCCAGCAGCGGGCCTGGTCTCGGGCAGTACTTC. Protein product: CASSGPGLGQYF.